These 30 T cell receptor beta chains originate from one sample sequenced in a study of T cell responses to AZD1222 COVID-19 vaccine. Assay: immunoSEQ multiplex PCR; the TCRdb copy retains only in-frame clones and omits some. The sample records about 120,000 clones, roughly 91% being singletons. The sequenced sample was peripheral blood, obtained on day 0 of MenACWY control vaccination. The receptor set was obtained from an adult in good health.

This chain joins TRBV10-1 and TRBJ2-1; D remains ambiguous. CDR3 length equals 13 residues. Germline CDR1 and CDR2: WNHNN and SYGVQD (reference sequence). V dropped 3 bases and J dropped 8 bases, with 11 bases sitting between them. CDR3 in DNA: TGCGCCAGCAGTGATGCAGGTGGGGATGAGCAGTTCTTC. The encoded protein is CASSDAGGDEQFF.

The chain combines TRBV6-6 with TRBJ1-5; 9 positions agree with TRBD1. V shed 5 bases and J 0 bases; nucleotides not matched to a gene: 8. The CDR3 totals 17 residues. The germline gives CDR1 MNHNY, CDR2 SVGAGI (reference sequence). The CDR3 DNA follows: TGTGCCAGCAGTCCGACAGGGGGTCGACTTAGCAATCAGCCCCAGCATTTT. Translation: CASSPTGGRLSNQPQHF.

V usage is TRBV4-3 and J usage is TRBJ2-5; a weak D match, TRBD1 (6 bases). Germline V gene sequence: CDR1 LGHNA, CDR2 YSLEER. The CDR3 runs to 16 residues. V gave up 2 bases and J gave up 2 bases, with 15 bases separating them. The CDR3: CASSQYTGLGQETQYF. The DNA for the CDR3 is TGCGCCAGCAGCCAATATACAGGGTTAGGGCAAGAGACCCAGTACTTC.

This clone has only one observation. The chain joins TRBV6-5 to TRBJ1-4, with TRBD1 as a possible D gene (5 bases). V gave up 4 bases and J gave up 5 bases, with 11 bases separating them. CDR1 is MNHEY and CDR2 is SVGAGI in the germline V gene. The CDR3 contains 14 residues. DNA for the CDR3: TGTGCCAGCAGTTCATTGGGACTGAATGAAAAACTGTTTTTT. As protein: CASSSLGLNEKLFF.

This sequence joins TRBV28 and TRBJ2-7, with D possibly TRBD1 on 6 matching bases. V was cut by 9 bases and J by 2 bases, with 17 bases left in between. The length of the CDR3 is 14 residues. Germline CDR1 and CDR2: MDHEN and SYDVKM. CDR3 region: CASCVPGQPYEQYF. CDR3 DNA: TGTGCCAGTTGCGTTCCGGGACAACCCTACGAGCAGTACTTC.

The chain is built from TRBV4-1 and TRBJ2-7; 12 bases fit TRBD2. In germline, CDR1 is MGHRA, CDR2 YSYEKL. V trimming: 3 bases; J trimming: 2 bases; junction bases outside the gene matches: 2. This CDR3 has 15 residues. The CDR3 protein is CASSQLAGGPYEQYF. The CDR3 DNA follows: TGCGCCAGCAGCCAGCTAGCGGGAGGGCCCTACGAGCAGTACTTC.

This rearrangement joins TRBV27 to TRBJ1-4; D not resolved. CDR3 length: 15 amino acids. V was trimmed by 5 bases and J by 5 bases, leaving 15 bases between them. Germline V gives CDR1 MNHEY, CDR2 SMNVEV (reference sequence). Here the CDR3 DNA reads TGTGCCAGCAGTCCTCAAGCTCTTCCGAATGAAAAACTGTTTTTT. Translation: CASSPQALPNEKLFF. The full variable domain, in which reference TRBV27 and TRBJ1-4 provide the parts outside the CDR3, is EAQVTQNPRYLITVTGKKLTVTCSQNMNHEYMSWYRQDPGLGLRQIYYSMNVEVTDKGDVPEGYKVSRKEKRNFPLILESPSPNQTSLYFCASSPQALPNEKLFFGSGTQLSVL.

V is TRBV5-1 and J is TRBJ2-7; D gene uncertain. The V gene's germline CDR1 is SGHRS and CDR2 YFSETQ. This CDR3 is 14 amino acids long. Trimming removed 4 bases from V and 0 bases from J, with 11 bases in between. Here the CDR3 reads CASSPQVYSYEQYF. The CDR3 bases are TGCGCCAGCAGCCCCCAGGTTTACTCCTACGAGCAGTACTTC.

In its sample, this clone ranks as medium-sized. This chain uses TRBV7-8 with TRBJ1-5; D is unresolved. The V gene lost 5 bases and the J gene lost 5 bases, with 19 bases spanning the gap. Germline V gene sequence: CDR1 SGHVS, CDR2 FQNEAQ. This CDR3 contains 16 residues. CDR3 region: CASSANRSGRYQPQHF. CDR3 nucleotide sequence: TGTGCCAGCAGCGCGAACCGATCGGGCAGGTATCAGCCCCAGCATTTT. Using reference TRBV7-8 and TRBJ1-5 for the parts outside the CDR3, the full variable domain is GAGVSQSPRYKVAKRGQDVALRCDPISGHVSLFWYQQALGQGPEFLTYFQNEAQLDKSGLPSDRFFAERPEGSVSTLKIQRTQQEDSAVYLCASSANRSGRYQPQHFGDGTRLSIL.

CDR3 sequence: CASRAGRADTQYF. CDR3 nucleotides: TGTGCCAGCAGGGCGGGGCGCGCAGATACGCAGTATTTT. The chain employs TRBV6-7 and TRBJ2-3, with TRBD2 as a possible D gene (6 bases). TRBV6-7 counts as an open reading frame of uncertain function. V was pared by 6 bases and J by 4 bases, with 11 bases between. This CDR3 has 13 amino acids.

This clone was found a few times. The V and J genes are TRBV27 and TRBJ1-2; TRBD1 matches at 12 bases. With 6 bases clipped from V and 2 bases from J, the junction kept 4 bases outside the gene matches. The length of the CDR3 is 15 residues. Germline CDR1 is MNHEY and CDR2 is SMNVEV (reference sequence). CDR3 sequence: CASSPGQGANYGYTF. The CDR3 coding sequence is TGTGCCAGCAGCCCGGGACAGGGGGCAAACTATGGCTACACCTTC.

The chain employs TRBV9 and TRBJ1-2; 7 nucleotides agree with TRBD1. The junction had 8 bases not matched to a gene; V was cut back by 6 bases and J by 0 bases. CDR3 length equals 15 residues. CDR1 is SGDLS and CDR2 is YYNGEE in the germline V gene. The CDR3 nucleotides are TGTGCCAGCACTCGACAGGGTTTAGCTAACTATGGCTACACCTTC. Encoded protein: CASTRQGLANYGYTF. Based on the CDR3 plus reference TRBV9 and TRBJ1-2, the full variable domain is DSGVTQTPKHLITATGQRVTLRCSPRSGDLSVYWYQQSLDQGLQFLIQYYNGEERAKGNILERFSAQQFPDLHSELNLSSLELGDSALYFCASTRQGLANYGYTFGSGTRLTVV.

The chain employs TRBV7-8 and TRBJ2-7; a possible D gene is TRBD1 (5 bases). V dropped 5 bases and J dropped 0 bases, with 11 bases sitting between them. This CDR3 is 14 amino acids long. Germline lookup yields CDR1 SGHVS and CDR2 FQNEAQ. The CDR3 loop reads CASSPRESSYEQYV. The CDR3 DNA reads TGTGCCAGCAGCCCCAGGGAATCCTCCTACGAGCAGTACGTC.

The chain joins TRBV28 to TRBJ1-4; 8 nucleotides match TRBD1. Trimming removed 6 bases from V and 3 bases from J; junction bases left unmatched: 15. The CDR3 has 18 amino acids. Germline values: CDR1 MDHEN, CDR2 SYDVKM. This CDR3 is CASSRILGGQGANEKLFF. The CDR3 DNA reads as TGTGCCAGCAGCAGGATTCTCGGAGGACAGGGAGCTAATGAAAAACTGTTTTTT.

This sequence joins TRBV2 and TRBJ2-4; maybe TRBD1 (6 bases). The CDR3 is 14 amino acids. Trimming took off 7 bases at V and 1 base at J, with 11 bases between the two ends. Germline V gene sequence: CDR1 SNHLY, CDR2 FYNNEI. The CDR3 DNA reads TGTGCCAGCATTCTTGGACAGGCCAAAAACATTCAGTACTTC. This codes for CASILGQAKNIQYF.

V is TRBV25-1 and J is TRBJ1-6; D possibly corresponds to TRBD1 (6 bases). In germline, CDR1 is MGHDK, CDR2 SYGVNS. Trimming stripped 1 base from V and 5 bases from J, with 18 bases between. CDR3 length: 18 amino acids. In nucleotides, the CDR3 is TGTGCCAGCAGTGAATGCGGGGGCCTCATTATACATAATTCACCCCTCCACTTT. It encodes CASSECGGLIIHNSPLHF.

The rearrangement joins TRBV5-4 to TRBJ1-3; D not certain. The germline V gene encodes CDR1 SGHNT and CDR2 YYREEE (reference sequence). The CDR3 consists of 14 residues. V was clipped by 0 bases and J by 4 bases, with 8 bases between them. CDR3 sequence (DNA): TGTGCCAGCAGCTTGGATTCAACCGGAAACACCATATATTTT. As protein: CASSLDSTGNTIYF.

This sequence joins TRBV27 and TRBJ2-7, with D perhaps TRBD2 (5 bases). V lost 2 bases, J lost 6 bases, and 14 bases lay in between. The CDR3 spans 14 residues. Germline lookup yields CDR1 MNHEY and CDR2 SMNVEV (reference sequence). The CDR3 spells CASSLSRGNSEQYV. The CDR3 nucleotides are TGTGCCAGCAGTTTAAGTCGGGGAAATAGCGAGCAGTACGTC.

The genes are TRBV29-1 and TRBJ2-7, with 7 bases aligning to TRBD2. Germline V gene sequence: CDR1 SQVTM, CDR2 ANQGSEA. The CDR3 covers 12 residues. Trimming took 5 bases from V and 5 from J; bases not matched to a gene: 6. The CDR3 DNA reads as TGCAGCGTTATGACTAGCCCCCACGAGCAGTACGTC. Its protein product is CSVMTSPHEQYV.

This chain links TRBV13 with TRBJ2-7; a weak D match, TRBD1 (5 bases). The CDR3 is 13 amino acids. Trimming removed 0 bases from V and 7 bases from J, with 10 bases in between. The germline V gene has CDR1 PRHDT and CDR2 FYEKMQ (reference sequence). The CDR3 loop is CASSLGAGQEQYV. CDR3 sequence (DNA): TGTGCCAGCAGCTTAGGGGCAGGGCAGGAGCAGTACGTC.

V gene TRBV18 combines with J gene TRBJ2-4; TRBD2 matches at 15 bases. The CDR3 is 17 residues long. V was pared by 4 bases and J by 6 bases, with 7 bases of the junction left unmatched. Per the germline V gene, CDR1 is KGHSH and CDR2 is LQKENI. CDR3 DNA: TGTGCCAGCTCACGGACTAGCGGGAGGGCCGCGGCAAACATTCAGTACTTC. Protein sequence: CASSRTSGRAAANIQYF.

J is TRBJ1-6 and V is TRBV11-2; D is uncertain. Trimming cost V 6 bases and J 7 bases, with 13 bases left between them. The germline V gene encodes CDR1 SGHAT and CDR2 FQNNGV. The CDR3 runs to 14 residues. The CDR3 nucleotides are TGTGCCAGCAGACCGGACGTGGGGAATTCACCCCTCCACTTT. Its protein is CASRPDVGNSPLHF.

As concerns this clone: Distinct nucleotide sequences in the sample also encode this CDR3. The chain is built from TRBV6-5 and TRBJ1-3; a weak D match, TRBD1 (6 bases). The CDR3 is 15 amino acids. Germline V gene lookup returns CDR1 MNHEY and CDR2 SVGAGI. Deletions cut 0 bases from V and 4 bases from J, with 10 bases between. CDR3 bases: TGTGCCAGCAGTTACTCCAGGGGCCCCGGAAACACCATATATTTT. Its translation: CASSYSRGPGNTIYF.

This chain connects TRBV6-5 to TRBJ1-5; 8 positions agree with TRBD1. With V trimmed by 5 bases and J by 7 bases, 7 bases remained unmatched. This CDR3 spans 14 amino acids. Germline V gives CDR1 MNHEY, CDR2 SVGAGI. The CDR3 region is CASSLNRGRQPQHF. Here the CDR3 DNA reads TGTGCCAGCAGTCTAAACAGGGGGAGACAGCCCCAGCATTTT.

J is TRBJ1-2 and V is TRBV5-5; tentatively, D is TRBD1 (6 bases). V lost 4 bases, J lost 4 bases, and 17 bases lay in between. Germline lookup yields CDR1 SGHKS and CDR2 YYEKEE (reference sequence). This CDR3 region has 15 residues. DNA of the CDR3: TGTGCCAGCAGCACAGACTGGACAGCACCCTATGGCTACACCTTC. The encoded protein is CASSTDWTAPYGYTF.

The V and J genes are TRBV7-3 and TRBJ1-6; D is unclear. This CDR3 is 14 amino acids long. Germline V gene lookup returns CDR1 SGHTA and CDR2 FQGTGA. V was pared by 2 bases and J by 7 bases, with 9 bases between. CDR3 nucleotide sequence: TGTGCCAGCAGCTTAGGCAGCCTAAATTCACCCCTCCACTTT. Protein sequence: CASSLGSLNSPLHF.

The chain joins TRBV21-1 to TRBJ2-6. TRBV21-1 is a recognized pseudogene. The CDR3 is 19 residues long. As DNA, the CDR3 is TGTGCCAGCCCCAAAGGGGGACGGTGGGGTCCCTCTGGGGCCAACGTCCTGACTTTC. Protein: CASPKGGRWGPSGANVLTF.

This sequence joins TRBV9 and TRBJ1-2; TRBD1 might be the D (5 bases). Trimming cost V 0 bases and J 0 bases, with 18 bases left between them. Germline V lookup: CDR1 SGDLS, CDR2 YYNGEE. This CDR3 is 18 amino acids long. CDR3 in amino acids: CASSVGGSGAQANYGYTF. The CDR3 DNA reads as TGTGCCAGCAGCGTAGGCGGTAGTGGGGCCCAAGCTAACTATGGCTACACCTTC.

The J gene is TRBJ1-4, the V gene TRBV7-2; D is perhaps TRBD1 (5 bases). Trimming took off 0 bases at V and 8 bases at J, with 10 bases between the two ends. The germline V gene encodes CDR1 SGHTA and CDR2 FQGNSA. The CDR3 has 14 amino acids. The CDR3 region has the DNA TGTGCCAGCAGCTTAGCGGGGGGTGCGGAAAAACTGTTTTTT. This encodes CASSLAGGAEKLFF.

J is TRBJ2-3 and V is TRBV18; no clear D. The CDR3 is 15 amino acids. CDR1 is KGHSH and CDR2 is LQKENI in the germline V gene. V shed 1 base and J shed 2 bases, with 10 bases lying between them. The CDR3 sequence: CASSPRGRNTDTQYF. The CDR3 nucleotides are TGTGCCAGCTCACCACGAGGAAGGAACACAGATACGCAGTATTTT. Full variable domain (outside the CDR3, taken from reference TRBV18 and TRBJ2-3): NAGVMQNPRHLVRRRGQEARLRCSPMKGHSHVYWYRQLPEEGLKFMVYLQKENIIDESGMPKERFSAEFPKEGPSILRIQQVVRGDSAAYFCASSPRGRNTDTQYFGPGTRLTVL.